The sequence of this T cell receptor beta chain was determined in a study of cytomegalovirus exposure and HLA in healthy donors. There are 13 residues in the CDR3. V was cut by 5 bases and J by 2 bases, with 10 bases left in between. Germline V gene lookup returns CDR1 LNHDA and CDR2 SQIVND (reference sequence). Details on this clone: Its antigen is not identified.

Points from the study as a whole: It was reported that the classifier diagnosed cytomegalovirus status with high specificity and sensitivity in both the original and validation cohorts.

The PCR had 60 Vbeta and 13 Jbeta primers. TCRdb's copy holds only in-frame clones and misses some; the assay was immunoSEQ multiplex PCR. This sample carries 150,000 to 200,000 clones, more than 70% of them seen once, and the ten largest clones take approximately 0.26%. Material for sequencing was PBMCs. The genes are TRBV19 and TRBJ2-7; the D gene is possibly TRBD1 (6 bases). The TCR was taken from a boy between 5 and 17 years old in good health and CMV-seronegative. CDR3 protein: CASSWGQPYEQYF. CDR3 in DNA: TGTGCCAGTAGTTGGGGGCAACCCTACGAGCAGTACTTC.